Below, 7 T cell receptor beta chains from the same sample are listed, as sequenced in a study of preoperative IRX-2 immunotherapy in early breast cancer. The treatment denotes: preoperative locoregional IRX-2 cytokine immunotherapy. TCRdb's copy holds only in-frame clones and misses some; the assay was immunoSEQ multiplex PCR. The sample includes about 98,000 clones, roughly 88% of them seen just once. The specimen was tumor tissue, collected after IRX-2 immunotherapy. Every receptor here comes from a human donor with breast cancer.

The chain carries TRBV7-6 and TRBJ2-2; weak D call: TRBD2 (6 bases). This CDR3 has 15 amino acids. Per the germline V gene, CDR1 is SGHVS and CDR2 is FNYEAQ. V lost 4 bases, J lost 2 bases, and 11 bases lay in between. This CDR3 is CASSYGEANTGELFF. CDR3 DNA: TGTGCCAGCAGCTATGGGGAGGCAAACACCGGGGAGCTGTTTTTT.

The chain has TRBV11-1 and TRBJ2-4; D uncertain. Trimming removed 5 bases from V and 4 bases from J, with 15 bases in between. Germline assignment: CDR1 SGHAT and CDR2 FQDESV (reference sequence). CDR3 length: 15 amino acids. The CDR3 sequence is CASSPLGHSKNIQYF. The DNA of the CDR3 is TGTGCCAGCAGCCCATTGGGCCACTCGAAAAACATTCAGTACTTC.

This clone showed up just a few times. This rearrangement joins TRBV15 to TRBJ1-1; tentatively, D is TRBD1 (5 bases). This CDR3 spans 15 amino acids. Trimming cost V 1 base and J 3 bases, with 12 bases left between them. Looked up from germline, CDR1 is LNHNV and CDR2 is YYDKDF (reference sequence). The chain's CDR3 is CATSRAQGLDTEAFF. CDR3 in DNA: TGTGCCACCAGCAGAGCGCAGGGATTAGACACTGAAGCTTTCTTT.

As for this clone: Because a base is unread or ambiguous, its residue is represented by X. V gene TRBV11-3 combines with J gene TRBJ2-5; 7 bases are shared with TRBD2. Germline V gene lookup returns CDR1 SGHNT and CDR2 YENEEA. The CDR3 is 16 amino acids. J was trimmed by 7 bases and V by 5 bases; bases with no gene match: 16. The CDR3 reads CASSPVAGRDLXTQYF. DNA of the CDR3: TGTGCCAGCAGCCCGGTAGCGGGCAGGGACTTAGRGACCCAGTACTTC.

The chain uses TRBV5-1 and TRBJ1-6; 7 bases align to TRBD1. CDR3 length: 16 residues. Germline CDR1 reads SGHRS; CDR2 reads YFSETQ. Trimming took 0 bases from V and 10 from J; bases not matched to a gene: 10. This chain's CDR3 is CASSLVKGASSSPLHF. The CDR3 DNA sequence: TGCGCCAGCAGCTTGGTCAAGGGGGCATCAAGCTCACCCCTCCACTTT.

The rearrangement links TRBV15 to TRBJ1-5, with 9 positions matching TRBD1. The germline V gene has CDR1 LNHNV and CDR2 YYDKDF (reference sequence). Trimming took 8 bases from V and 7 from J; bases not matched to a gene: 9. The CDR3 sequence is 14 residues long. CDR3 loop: CATSGTGSRQPQHF. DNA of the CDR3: TGTGCCACCTCGGGGACAGGGTCGAGGCAGCCCCAGCATTTT.

The DNA for the CDR3 is TGTGCCAGCAGGCCAGGGGGCACCTACGAGCAGTACTTC. This gives the protein CASRPGGTYEQYF. The chain recombines TRBV22-1 with TRBJ2-7; no check of the table's D call, TRBD1, against the DNA was made. TRBV22-1 is a documented pseudogene. This CDR3 is built from 13 residues.